This TCR beta chain derives from a study of blood T cell repertoires in COVID-19. Across the whole study: Donors in the United States, Italy and Spain gave samples during acute or convalescent COVID-19. T cells, B-cell-depleted T cells, or PBMCs provided the cDNA or gDNA that served as material.

CDR3 length equals 15 residues. Germline CDR1 is SGHRS and CDR2 is YFSETQ. The V end lost 0 bases, the J end lost 8 bases, and 14 bases lay between the germline ends. Seattle's cohort entered during active infection and was followed longitudinally. Authors' methods: Quantification of nucleated cells was approximated via reference gene primer amplification. TCRdb's copy holds only in-frame clones and misses some; the assay was immunoSEQ multiplex PCR. V and J calls plus clone size are reproduced from that table; the DNA served to infer D and trimming. The table includes about 120,000 clones, 75% to 90% detected once.

This clonotype was sampled from a woman aged 55 to 70 with COVID-19, enrolled during active disease. The rearrangement links TRBV5-1 to TRBJ1-4; D gene ambiguous. The sequencing sample was made of peripheral blood. The CDR3 DNA reads TGCGCCAGCAGCTTGGACGGTCTCTCGGGGGAAAAACTGTTTTTT. Protein: CASSLDGLSGEKLFF. Full variable domain (outside the CDR3, taken from reference TRBV5-1 and TRBJ1-4): KAGVTQTPRYLIKTRGQQVTLSCSPISGHRSVSWYQQTPGQGLQFLFEYFSETQRNKGNFPGRFSGRQFSNSRSEMNVSTLELGDSALYLCASSLDGLSGEKLFFGSGTQLSVL.